This TCR beta chain was obtained from a study of post-analysis software for immune sequencing data. Study context: The courses of disease that were included comprised relapsing-remitting, secondary progressive and progressive-relapsing multiple sclerosis.

Overall study findings and caveats: Included in a set of five TRBV segments more frequent in patients than controls were TRBV5-6, TRBV5-1 and TRBV20-1. The study found significantly lower normalized Chao1 diversity in multiple sclerosis patients than in controls.

This clonotype was seen a few times. The target antigen is unknown. Unique molecular identifiers were present in the TCR beta cDNA libraries. From the PCR reads, TCRdb called clonotypes with MiXCR, one entry per CDR3 protein. The repertoire consists of hundreds of thousands of distinct CDR3 sequences, with 30% occurring once and the leading ten covering 0.56%. Trimming pared 11 bases from V and 0 bases from J, leaving 12 bases between. The CDR3 is made up of 13 amino acids. Germline values: CDR1 SNHLY, CDR2 FYNNEI. The sequenced sample was blood. This clonotype was obtained from a girl aged 10-17 years with multiple sclerosis. The chain is built from TRBV2 and TRBJ2-3; D is unresolved. The CDR3 is CAGQPTSTDTQYF. Here the CDR3 DNA reads TGTGCCGGTCAACCTACTAGCACAGATACGCAGTATTTT.